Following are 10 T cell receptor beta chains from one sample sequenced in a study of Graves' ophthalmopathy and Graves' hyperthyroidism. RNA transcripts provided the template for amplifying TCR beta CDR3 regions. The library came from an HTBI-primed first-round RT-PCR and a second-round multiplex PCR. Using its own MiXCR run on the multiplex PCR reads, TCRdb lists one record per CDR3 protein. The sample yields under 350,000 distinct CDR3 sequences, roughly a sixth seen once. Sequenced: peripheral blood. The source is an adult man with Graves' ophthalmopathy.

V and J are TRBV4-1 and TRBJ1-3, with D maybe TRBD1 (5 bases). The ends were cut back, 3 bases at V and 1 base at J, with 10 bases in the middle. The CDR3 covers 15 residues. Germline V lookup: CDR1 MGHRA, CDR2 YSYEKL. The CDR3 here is CASSQGLNSGNTIYF. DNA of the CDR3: TGCGCCAGCAGCCAGGGGCTTAATTCTGGAAACACCATATATTTT.

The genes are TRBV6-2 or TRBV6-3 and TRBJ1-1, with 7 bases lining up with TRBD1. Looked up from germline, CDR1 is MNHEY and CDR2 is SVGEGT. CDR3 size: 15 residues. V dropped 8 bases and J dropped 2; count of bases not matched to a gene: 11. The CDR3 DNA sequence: TGTGCCAGCCACACCGACAGGGTTCGTAACACTGAAGCTTTCTTT. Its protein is CASHTDRVRNTEAFF.

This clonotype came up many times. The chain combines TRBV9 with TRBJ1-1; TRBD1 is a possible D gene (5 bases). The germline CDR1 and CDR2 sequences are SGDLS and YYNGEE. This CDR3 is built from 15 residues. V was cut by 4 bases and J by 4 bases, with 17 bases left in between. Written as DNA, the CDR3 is TGTGCCAGCAGCCGGACATCCACCGGAGGCACTGAAGCTTTCTTT. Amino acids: CASSRTSTGGTEAFF.

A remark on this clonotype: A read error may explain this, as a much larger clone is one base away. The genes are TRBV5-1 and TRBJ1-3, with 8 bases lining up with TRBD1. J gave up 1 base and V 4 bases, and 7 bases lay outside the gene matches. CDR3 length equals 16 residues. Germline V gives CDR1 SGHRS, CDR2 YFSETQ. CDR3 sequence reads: CASSPDGQGSGNTIYF. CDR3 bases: TGCGCCAGCAGCCCCGATGGACAGGGATCTGGAAACACCATATATTTT. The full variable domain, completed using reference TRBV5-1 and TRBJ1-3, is KAGVTQTPRYLIKTRGQQVTLSCSPISGHRSVSWYQQTPGQGLQFLFEYFSETQRNKGNFPGRFSGRQFSNSRSEMNVSTLELGDSALYLCASSPDGQGSGNTIYFGEGSWLTVV.

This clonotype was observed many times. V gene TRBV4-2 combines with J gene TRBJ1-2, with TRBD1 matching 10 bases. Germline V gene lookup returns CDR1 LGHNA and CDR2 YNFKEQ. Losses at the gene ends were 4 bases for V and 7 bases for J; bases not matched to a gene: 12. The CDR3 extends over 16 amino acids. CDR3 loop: CASSRISGQGSLGYTF. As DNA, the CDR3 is TGTGCCAGCAGCCGTATTTCGGGACAGGGGTCTCTTGGCTACACCTTC.

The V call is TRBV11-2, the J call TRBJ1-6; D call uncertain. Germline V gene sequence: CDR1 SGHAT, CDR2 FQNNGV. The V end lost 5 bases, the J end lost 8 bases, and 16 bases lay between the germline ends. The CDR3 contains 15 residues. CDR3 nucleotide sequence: TGTGCCAGCAGCCAAGATCGGAACACCCATTCACCCCTCCACTTT. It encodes CASSQDRNTHSPLHF.

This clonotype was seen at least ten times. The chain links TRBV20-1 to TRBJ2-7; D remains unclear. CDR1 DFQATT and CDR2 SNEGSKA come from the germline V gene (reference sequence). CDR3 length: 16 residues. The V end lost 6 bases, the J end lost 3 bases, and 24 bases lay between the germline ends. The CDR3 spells CSALPLEWQSFYEQYF. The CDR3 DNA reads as TGCAGTGCCCTTCCCCTTGAGTGGCAGTCCTTCTACGAGCAGTACTTC.

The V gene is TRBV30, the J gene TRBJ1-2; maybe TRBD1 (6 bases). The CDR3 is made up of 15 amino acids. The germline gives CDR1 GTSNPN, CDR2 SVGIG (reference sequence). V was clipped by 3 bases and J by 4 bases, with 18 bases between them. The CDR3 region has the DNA TGTGCCTGGAGGGCAGACAGGAGTATCTCCTATGGCTACACCTTC. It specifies CAWRADRSISYGYTF.

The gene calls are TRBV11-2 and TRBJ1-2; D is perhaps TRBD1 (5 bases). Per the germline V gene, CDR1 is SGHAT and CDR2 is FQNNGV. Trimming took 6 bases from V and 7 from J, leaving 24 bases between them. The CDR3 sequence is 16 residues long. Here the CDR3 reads CASSPRRQGNRRGYTF. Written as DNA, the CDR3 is TGTGCCAGCAGTCCCCGGAGGCAGGGAAATCGTCGTGGCTACACCTTC.

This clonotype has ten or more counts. CDR3 region: CASSTGTGFTEAFF. Written as DNA, the CDR3 is TGTGCCAGCAGTACCGGGACAGGGTTCACTGAAGCTTTCTTT. The V call is TRBV6-1, the J call TRBJ1-1; 9 bases map to TRBD1. The CDR3 sequence is 14 residues long. Looked up from germline, CDR1 is MNHNS and CDR2 is SASEGT. Trimming at V came to 5 bases and at J to 4 bases, leaving 5 bases not matched to a gene.